Sequencing of this T cell receptor beta chain was carried out in a study of CD8+ T cells in alopecia areata. Isolated RNA was reverse transcribed into cDNA used as the sequencing template. Sequencing was performed with immunoSEQ multiplex PCR; in TCRdb, only in-frame clones are kept and a portion is missing. The top ten hold around 0.84% of the sample, which has about 270,000 clones, 60% seen once. General study results and limits: Tofacitinib did not eliminate many expanded lesional clones from scalp or blood. Treatment with tofacitinib significantly lowered scalp clonality and reduced expanded CD8+ clones among the top 100.

Concerning this clone: Its antigen is unknown.

The germline V gene has CDR1 MNHEY and CDR2 SMNVEV (reference sequence). Trimming shortened V by 7 bases and J by 6 bases, and 13 bases separated the two germline ends. The CDR3 has 12 residues. The treatment: oral pan-JAK inhibitor, 5-10 mg twice daily. PBMCs provided sorted CD4+ and CD8+ T cells. This TCR was sampled from a human donor with alopecia areata. The chain uses TRBV27 and TRBJ2-7; D is uncertain. The material sequenced was CD4+ T cells sorted from blood, taken around week 54, from a patient treated with tofacitinib. Here the CDR3 DNA reads TGTGCCAGCACGGCATCACACGGCGAGCAGTACTTC. Translating it yields CASTASHGEQYF.